Each of the 5 T cell receptor beta chains below was sequenced from the same sample in a study of blood T cell repertoires in COVID-19. Clones were sequenced by immunoSEQ multiplex PCR, and TCRdb holds only the in-frame ones, with some missing. The sample shows under 200,000 clones, about 90% of them seen only once. Input material: peripheral blood. The receptors were gathered from a woman aged 70-85 years with acute or convalescent COVID-19.

The rearrangement links TRBV3-1 (or the pseudogene TRBV3-2) to TRBJ1-5; unclear D gene. The CDR3 loop spans 17 amino acids. Germline V gene data show CDR1 as LGHDT and CDR2 as YNNKEL (reference sequence). V lost 1 base, J lost 7 bases, and 20 bases lay in between. DNA for the CDR3: TGTGCCAGCAGCCAAGGCGTGACCTCACAGCCGTGGCAGCCCCAGCATTTT. Translation gives CASSQGVTSQPWQPQHF.

This chain connects TRBV7-9 to TRBJ2-5, with 9 bases matching TRBD1. The germline gives CDR1 SEHNR, CDR2 FQNEAQ (reference sequence). This CDR3 is built from 19 residues. The V segment lost 4 bases and the J segment 5 bases; nucleotides outside the gene matches: 20. In nucleotides, the CDR3 is TGTGCCAGCAGCTCCCCGGGACAGGGTCTTGGGGGAGTTAGGGAGACCCAGTACTTC. It yields the protein CASSSPGQGLGGVRETQYF.

J is TRBJ1-1 and V is TRBV15; D is unclear. CDR3 length: 13 residues. Germline values: CDR1 LNHNV, CDR2 YYDKDF (reference sequence). V lost 0 bases and J 11 bases, leaving 13 bases between the germline ends. In DNA, the CDR3 is TGTGCCACCAGCAGAGAAAGGTTGTTAGCGGCTTTCTTT. Its protein is CATSRERLLAAFF.

This chain uses TRBV18 with TRBJ1-4, with 8 bases identical to TRBD1. Per germline, CDR1 KGHSH and CDR2 LQKENI. The CDR3 spans 19 residues. Unmatched junction bases numbered 16, after V lost 4 bases and J lost 3 bases. The CDR3 DNA is TGTGCCAGCTCACTGGACAGGGTGACCTCTTTTACGGCTAATGAAAAACTGTTTTTT. This sequence encodes CASSLDRVTSFTANEKLFF.

The rearrangement uses TRBV2 and TRBJ1-2, with D possibly matching TRBD1 (6 bases). The CDR3 has 13 residues. The germline gives CDR1 SNHLY, CDR2 FYNNEI. With 6 bases removed from V and 4 bases from J, the gap between germline ends came to 12 bases. The CDR3 nucleotides are TGTGCCAGCAGCGGGGTGGGGGCCTATGGCTACACCTTC. Protein product: CASSGVGAYGYTF.